A selection of T cell receptor beta chains follows, all from one sample in a study of blood T cell repertoires in COVID-19. Assay: immunoSEQ multiplex PCR; the TCRdb copy retains only in-frame clones and omits some. Of around 370,000 clones in the sample, around 86% were seen once. The specimen sequenced was peripheral blood. Every receptor here comes from a woman in her forties or fifties with COVID-19, enrolled during active disease. Each CDR3 is given without its conserved first and last residue. Size values are once, few and many counts, or a class for expanded clones, and some rows have none.

V: TRBV7-6
size: .
J: TRBJ1-1
CDR3: ASSQGENTEAF

V: TRBV27
size: .
J: TRBJ2-7
CDR3: ASSETGLSSYEQY

V: TRBV5-1
size: .
J: TRBJ1-2
CDR3: ASSLAQGARDGYT

V: TRBV2
size: .
J: TRBJ1-1
CDR3: ASRRGQRLSEAF

V: TRBV4-1
size: .
J: TRBJ2-7
CDR3: ASSANADLGGEQY

V: TRBV6-1
size: few
J: TRBJ1-2
CDR3: ASSEGVPGGGYT

V: TRBV29-1
size: .
J: TRBJ1-1
CDR3: SVEGTDAEAF

V: TRBV3-1/TRBV3-2
size: .
J: TRBJ2-7
CDR3: ASSQDWRGASYEQY

V: TRBV9
size: .
J: TRBJ2-2
CDR3: ASSVAAGAAGELF

V: TRBV28
size: once
J: TRBJ2-7
CDR3: ASSLAYRGPSYEQY

V: TRBV7-2
size: .
J: TRBJ1-4
CDR3: ASSLKLGPLNEKLF

V: TRBV28
size: .
J: TRBJ1-5
CDR3: ASSWPIPGGAENQPQH

V: TRBV3-1/TRBV3-2
size: once
J: TRBJ2-7
CDR3: ASSPGASGSRYEQY

V: TRBV18
size: .
J: TRBJ2-1
CDR3: ASSPPLGQGAGDEQF

V: TRBV30
size: few
J: TRBJ1-1
CDR3: AWNRQGNTEAF

V: TRBV5-6
size: .
J: TRBJ1-1
CDR3: ASSLIAAEAF

V: TRBV4-1
size: .
J: TRBJ1-6
CDR3: ASSLAGAQNSPLH

V: TRBV9
size: .
J: TRBJ2-7
CDR3: ASSATGLDYEQY

V: TRBV3-1/TRBV3-2
size: .
J: TRBJ1-6
CDR3: ASSPRQGSYNSPLH

V: TRBV29-1
size: once
J: TRBJ2-5
CDR3: SVEENGREETQY

V: TRBV19
size: .
J: TRBJ2-1
CDR3: ASRRERSYNEQF

V: TRBV11-1
size: .
J: TRBJ2-2
CDR3: ASSRLAAGTGELF

V: TRBV7-8
size: .
J: TRBJ2-1
CDR3: ASSLGHINEQF

V: TRBV5-6
size: .
J: TRBJ1-1
CDR3: ASSLWGRSMNTEAF

V: TRBV5-1
size: .
J: TRBJ2-1
CDR3: ASSFRGNNEQF

V: TRBV7-3
size: .
J: TRBJ1-3
CDR3: ASSLGPGAGNTIY

V: TRBV6-5
size: .
J: TRBJ2-1
CDR3: ASRSRGLAYEQF

V: TRBV6-2/TRBV6-3
size: .
J: TRBJ1-5
CDR3: ASSSQYHSNERNQPQH

V: TRBV14
size: once
J: TRBJ2-3
CDR3: ASSEGLYITDTQY

V: TRBV19
size: .
J: TRBJ1-1
CDR3: ASTKSPGQASTEAF

V: TRBV7-2
size: once
J: TRBJ1-2
CDR3: ASSLNRAGDGYT

V: TRBV6-1
size: .
J: TRBJ1-4
CDR3: ASSEPLSGQGNEKLF

V: TRBV5-5
size: .
J: TRBJ2-1
CDR3: ASSYTGYNEQF

V: TRBV7-9
size: .
J: TRBJ2-1
CDR3: ASSSTKSYNEQF

V: TRBV7-2
size: .
J: TRBJ2-7
CDR3: ASSLEAGGYEQY

V: TRBV5-1
size: .
J: TRBJ2-2
CDR3: ASSPWDTANTGELF

V: TRBV7-7
size: .
J: TRBJ2-1
CDR3: ASSQKLAGESTEQF

V: TRBV13
size: .
J: TRBJ1-5
CDR3: ASSRDRGRQPQH

V: TRBV7-9
size: .
J: TRBJ2-1
CDR3: ASSPKGSYNEQF

V: TRBV7-2
size: .
J: TRBJ1-4
CDR3: ASSGHGTSANEKLF

V: TRBV6-6
size: .
J: TRBJ1-3
CDR3: ASSSTGASGNTIY

V: TRBV3-1/TRBV3-2
size: .
J: TRBJ2-1
CDR3: ASRAMAAGNNEQF

V: TRBV9
size: .
J: TRBJ1-2
CDR3: ASSVGYRDTYGYT